This T cell receptor (beta chain) was identified in a study of shared clonotypes between healthy human individuals. TCRdb's copy holds only in-frame clones and misses some; the assay was immunoSEQ multiplex PCR. In the table there are millions of clones, approximately 94% of which are singletons. Trimming shortened V by 3 bases and J by 12 bases, and 18 bases separated the two germline ends. This CDR3 contains 14 residues. The germline V gene has CDR1 WSHSY and CDR2 SAAADI. Naive-designated CD8 cells lacked CD45RO, were positively enriched for CCR7, and omitted terminally differentiated effector memory CD45RA+ cells.

This rearrangement joins TRBV10-2 to TRBJ2-1; D is undetermined. This clonotype was obtained from a man aged 18-30 years in good health. Sequenced input: naive CD8+ T cells sorted from blood. For the CDR3, the DNA is TGCGCCAGCAGTGACCCCGAAGGGCATTATGGGCAGTTCTTC. Protein: CASSDPEGHYGQFF.